These 9 T cell receptor beta chains share one sample of origin, sequenced in a study of T cells in localized non-small cell lung cancer. TCRdb's table, derived via immunoSEQ multiplex PCR, lists solely in-frame clones and lacks some. The data contain about 82,000 clones, around 82% of them singletons. The specimen comprised PBMCs, sampled before any cancer treatment. Receptors were obtained from a man aged 40 to 70 with stage II squamous cell lung carcinoma.

Only a few counts were recorded for this clone. The genes are TRBV6-5 and TRBJ1-1, with TRBD1 identical over 7 bases. The CDR3 has 15 amino acids. The V gene's germline CDR1 is MNHEY and CDR2 SVGAGI. Unmatched junction bases numbered 4, after V lost 0 bases and J lost 3 bases. This CDR3 reads CASSYSPQGYTEAFF. In DNA form, the CDR3 reads TGTGCCAGCAGTTACTCCCCACAGGGGTACACTGAAGCTTTCTTT.

This chain joins TRBV7-9 and TRBJ1-5, with D possibly being TRBD1 (5 bases). The CDR3 sequence is 16 residues long. Trimming removed 5 bases at V and 0 bases at J, with 14 bases between. CDR1 and CDR2 (germline): SEHNR, FQNEAQ (reference sequence). The CDR3 reads CASSHEWGNSNQPQHF. The DNA for the CDR3 is TGTGCCAGCAGCCACGAATGGGGGAATAGCAATCAGCCCCAGCATTTT.

V is TRBV7-3 and J is TRBJ2-2, with 7 bases lining up with TRBD1. V gave up 2 bases and J gave up 3 bases; unmatched junction bases: 3. Germline-derived CDR1 and CDR2 are SGHTA and FQGTGA. The CDR3 consists of 15 residues. Written as DNA, the CDR3 is TGTGCCAGCAGCTTATTGGGACAGCACACCGGGGAGCTGTTTTTT. Translating it yields CASSLLGQHTGELFF.

This clone was seen just once. The genes are TRBV4-2 and TRBJ2-7; 8 positions agree with TRBD1. The CDR3 contains 16 residues. V was pared by 2 bases and J by 4 bases, with 10 bases of the junction left unmatched. Germline V lookup: CDR1 LGHNA, CDR2 YNFKEQ. CDR3 in amino acids: CASSQTPRTGLYEQYF. The CDR3 bases are TGTGCCAGCAGCCAAACTCCCCGGACAGGGTTGTACGAGCAGTACTTC.

This sequence joins TRBV29-1 and TRBJ2-1, with 7 positions matching TRBD2. V trimming: 4 bases; J trimming: 7 bases; junction bases outside the gene matches: 10. The CDR3 spans 14 residues. Germline V gene sequence: CDR1 SQVTM, CDR2 ANQGSEA. CDR3 region: CSVVGGGRGNEQFF. The CDR3 DNA follows: TGCAGCGTTGTCGGTGGCGGGAGAGGGAATGAGCAGTTCTTC.

The gene calls are TRBV9 and TRBJ1-3, with D unresolved. The V gene's germline CDR1 is SGDLS and CDR2 YYNGEE. The CDR3 spans 17 residues. V was shortened by 4 bases and J by 1 base, with 18 bases between the two germline ends. This CDR3 reads CASSPSGLIASGNTIYF. The CDR3 DNA sequence: TGTGCCAGCAGCCCCTCTGGCCTAATCGCATCTGGAAACACCATATATTTT.

This chain links TRBV4-3 with TRBJ2-2, with D perhaps matching TRBD2 (6 bases). This CDR3 has 16 amino acids. V lost 1 base to trimming and J lost 2 bases, with 11 bases between them. Germline CDR1 is LGHNA and CDR2 is YSLEER. CDR3 nucleotides: TGCGCCAGCAGCCAAGGCTCAGGGACTAACACCGGGGAGCTGTTTTTT. Translation gives CASSQGSGTNTGELFF.

The rearrangement joins TRBV11-3 to TRBJ2-7, with 9 bases fitting TRBD1. The CDR3 is 14 amino acids. V gave up 5 bases and J gave up 2 bases; unmatched junction bases: 4. CDR1 and CDR2 from the germline V gene are SGHNT and YENEEA. The DNA for the CDR3 is TGTGCCAGCAGCCTTGGGACAGGGACCTACGAGCAGTACTTC. It codes for CASSLGTGTYEQYF.

The J gene is TRBJ1-1, the V gene TRBV6-5; a possible D gene is TRBD1 (5 bases). CDR1 is MNHEY and CDR2 is SVGAGI in the germline V gene. V gave up 10 bases and J gave up 4 bases, with 10 bases separating them. The CDR3 consists of 11 residues. The CDR3 region is CATRVGTEAFF. The CDR3 DNA sequence: TGTGCCACCAGGGTCGGCACTGAAGCTTTCTTT.